One and the same sample provided the 5 T cell receptor beta chains below, sequenced in a study of cytomegalovirus exposure and HLA in healthy donors. The PCR had 60 Vbeta and 13 Jbeta primers. Libraries were prepared by immunoSEQ multiplex PCR; TCRdb keeps only in-frame clonotypes and omits some of them. Found here are over 150,000 clones, 60% to 80% of them singletons; the top ten hold less than 15%. The sequenced sample was PBMCs. All receptors come from a woman aged 45-65 years in good health and CMV-seropositive.

The genes are TRBV9 and TRBJ1-2, with no clear D. From germline, CDR1 is SGDLS and CDR2 YYNGEE. CDR3 length: 14 residues. The V end was cut by 0 bases, the J end by 4 bases, with 10 bases between. The CDR3 is CASSVGGSTYGYTF. In DNA form, the CDR3 reads TGTGCCAGCAGCGTAGGCGGCAGTACCTATGGCTACACCTTC.

The rearrangement uses TRBV5-4 and TRBJ2-3; the match to TRBD2 covers 10 bases. This CDR3 spans 19 amino acids. V shed 0 bases, J shed 0 bases, and the junction held 10 bases outside the gene matches. From germline, CDR1 is SGHNT and CDR2 YYREEE (reference sequence). CDR3: CASSLGVLAGAPSTDTQYF. The CDR3 region has the DNA TGTGCCAGCAGCTTGGGCGTCCTAGCGGGGGCCCCTAGCACAGATACGCAGTATTTT. The full variable domain, its missing parts supplied by reference TRBV5-4 and TRBJ2-3, is ETGVTQSPTHLIKTRGQQVTLRCSSQSGHNTVSWYQQALGQGPQFIFQYYREEENGRGNFPPRFSGLQFPNYSSELNVNALELDDSALYLCASSLGVLAGAPSTDTQYFGPGTRLTVL.

The chain employs TRBV7-9 and TRBJ2-3; 7 bases are a match to TRBD2. The CDR3 is made up of 16 amino acids. Germline V gives CDR1 SEHNR, CDR2 FQNEAQ (reference sequence). The junction had 7 bases not matched to a gene; V was cut back by 4 bases and J by 0 bases. For the CDR3, the DNA is TGTGCCAGCAGCTCGGGGGGTACGTCAAGCACAGATACGCAGTATTTT. Protein: CASSSGGTSSTDTQYF.

This sequence joins TRBV6-5 and TRBJ2-3; TRBD2 matches at 9 bases. The germline V gene has CDR1 MNHEY and CDR2 SVGAGI. Trimming cost V 4 bases and J 5 bases; bases outside gene matches: 4. The CDR3 consists of 14 residues. The DNA of the CDR3 is TGTGCCAGCAGTTTAGCGGGGGCCGTAGATACGCAGTATTTT. Amino acid sequence: CASSLAGAVDTQYF.

The rearrangement links TRBV6-4 to TRBJ2-2, with a possible D match to TRBD2 (5 bases). The V end was cut by 6 bases, the J end by 6 bases, with 8 bases between. The CDR3 loop spans 12 amino acids. Germline CDR1 is MRHNA and CDR2 is SNTAGT. CDR3 loop: CASRKGAGELFF. The CDR3 nucleotides read TGTGCCAGCAGAAAGGGAGCCGGGGAGCTGTTTTTT.